The clone carrying this T cell receptor beta chain was detected only a few times. Per the authors' pipeline: Estimated nucleated cell counts came from reference gene primer amplification. Repertoires were generated with immunoSEQ multiplex PCR, while TCRdb's copy carries only in-frame clones and drops some. V, J and clone size derive from that table, while D and trimming were established from the DNA sequence. The data show more than 130,000 clones, 70% to 85% seen once. The V gene's germline CDR1 is LNHDA and CDR2 SQIVND (reference sequence). Trimming cost V 5 bases and J 5 bases; bases outside gene matches: 3. This CDR3 is built from 13 residues. This sample is part of a study of blood T cell repertoires in COVID-19. Overall study: Researchers got acute and convalescent COVID-19 samples from the United States, Italy and Spain. T cells, B-cell-depleted T cells, or PBMCs provided the cDNA or gDNA that served as material.

Source material: peripheral blood. V usage is TRBV19 and J usage is TRBJ1-2, with 9 bases that match TRBD1. The receptor comes from a human donor in a cohort sampled during active COVID-19. The CDR3: CASSSGQGYGYTF. In DNA, the CDR3 is TGTGCCAGTAGTTCGGGACAGGGTTATGGCTACACCTTC.